This TCR beta chain appears in the sequencing data of a study of T cells in Graves' hyperthyroidism and ophthalmopathy. Whole-study context: Peripheral blood samples were taken at initial diagnosis, prior to any treatment.

V was trimmed by 3 bases and J by 2 bases, leaving 19 bases between them. The length of the CDR3 is 17 residues. This clonotype was counted many times. The CDR3 regions of TCR beta were amplified from RNA transcripts. The primer set for the first-round RT-PCR of the TCR CDR3 was HTBI. TCRdb independently ran MiXCR on the multiplex PCR reads; one entry per CDR3 protein. The repertoire holds 75,000 to 100,000 distinct CDR3 sequences, with under 65% as singletons. If no ophthalmopathy progression occurred within 18 months, Graves' hyperthyroidism was stable. Sequences were obtained from blood. The source of this sequence is a woman aged 40 to 50 with Graves' hyperthyroidism. The chain links TRBV12-3 or TRBV12-4 to TRBJ2-5, with D possibly matching TRBD2 (6 bases). The CDR3 sequence is CASSFRGLTIVQETQYF. Written as DNA, the CDR3 is TGTGCCAGCAGTTTCCGGGGACTGACTATAGTTCAAGAGACCCAGTACTTC.